This T cell receptor (beta chain) was sequenced in a study of T cell repertoires in cytomegalovirus infection. This clonotype has a handful of counts. Via MiXCR, TCRdb re-called the reads, giving one row per CDR3 protein. The sample records under 150,000 distinct CDR3 sequences, roughly 9% being singletons. This clonotype originated in a human donor in good health (CMV status not recorded). Some clones in this sample may be carry-over from other donors' samples. Sequencing was carried out using PBMCs.

In nucleotides, the CDR3 is TGTGCCAGCAGTCGTTGGCGGGGGCCCTACGAGCAGTACTTC. It encodes CASSRWRGPYEQYF. The genes are TRBV12-3 or TRBV12-4 and TRBJ2-7; D perhaps matches TRBD2 (7 bases). V shed 5 bases and J shed 2 bases, with 13 bases lying between them. This CDR3 has 14 residues.